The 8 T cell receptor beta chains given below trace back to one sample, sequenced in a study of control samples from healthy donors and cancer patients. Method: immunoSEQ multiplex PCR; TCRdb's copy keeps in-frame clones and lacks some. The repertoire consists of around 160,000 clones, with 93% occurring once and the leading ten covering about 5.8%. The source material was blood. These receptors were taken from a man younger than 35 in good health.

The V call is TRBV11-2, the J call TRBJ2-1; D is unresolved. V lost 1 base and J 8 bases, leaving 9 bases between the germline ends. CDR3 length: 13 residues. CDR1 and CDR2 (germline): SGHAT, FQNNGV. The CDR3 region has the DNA TGTGCCAGCAGCTTAGTCCCCCGCGATGAGCAGTTCTTC. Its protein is CASSLVPRDEQFF.

The CDR3 nucleotides read TGCGCCAGCAGTGACGTGAACGCCTACGAGCAGTACTTC. As protein: CASSDVNAYEQYF. The chain is built from TRBV10-2 and TRBJ2-7; D ambiguous. V was pared by 3 bases and J by 2 bases, with 8 bases between. The CDR3 extends over 13 amino acids. Germline CDR1 is WSHSY and CDR2 is SAAADI.

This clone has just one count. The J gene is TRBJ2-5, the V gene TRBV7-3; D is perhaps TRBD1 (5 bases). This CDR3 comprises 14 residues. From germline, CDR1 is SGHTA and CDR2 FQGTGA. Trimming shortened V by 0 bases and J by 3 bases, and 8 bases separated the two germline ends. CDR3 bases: TGTGCCAGCAGCTTAACGTTACAGGAAGAGACCCAGTACTTC. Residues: CASSLTLQEETQYF.

The CDR3 here is CSVEQGAYEQYF. The CDR3 DNA follows: TGCAGCGTTGAACAGGGGGCCTACGAGCAGTACTTC. The rearrangement uses TRBV29-1 and TRBJ2-7, with 7 bases identical to TRBD1. CDR1 SQVTM and CDR2 ANQGSEA come from the germline V gene. After removal of 2 bases from V and 2 bases from J, the junction contained 0 bases not matched to a gene. There are 12 residues in the CDR3.

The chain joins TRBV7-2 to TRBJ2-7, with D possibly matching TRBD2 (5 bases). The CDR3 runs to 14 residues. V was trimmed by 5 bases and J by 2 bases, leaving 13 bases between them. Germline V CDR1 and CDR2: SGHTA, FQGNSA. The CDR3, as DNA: TGTGCCAGCAGCCCTGGGCCTAGCACCTACGAGCAGTACTTC. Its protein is CASSPGPSTYEQYF.

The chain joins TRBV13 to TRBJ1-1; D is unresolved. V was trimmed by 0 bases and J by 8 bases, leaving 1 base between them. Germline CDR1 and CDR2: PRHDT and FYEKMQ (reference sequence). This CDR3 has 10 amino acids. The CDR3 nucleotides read TGTGCCAGCAGCTTAGGGGAAGCTTTCTTT. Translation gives CASSLGEAFF.

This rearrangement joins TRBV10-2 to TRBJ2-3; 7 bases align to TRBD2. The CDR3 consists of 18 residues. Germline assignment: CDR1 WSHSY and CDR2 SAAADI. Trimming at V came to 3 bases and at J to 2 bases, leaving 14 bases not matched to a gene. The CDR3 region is CASSDPRAAGQITDTQYF. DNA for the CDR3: TGCGCCAGCAGTGATCCCAGGGCAGCGGGGCAAATCACAGATACGCAGTATTTT.

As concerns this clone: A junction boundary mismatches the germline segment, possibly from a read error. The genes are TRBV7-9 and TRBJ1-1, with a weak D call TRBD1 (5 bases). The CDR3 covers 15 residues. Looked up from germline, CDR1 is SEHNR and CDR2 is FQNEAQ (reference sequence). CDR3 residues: CVSSLGAGHYTEAFF. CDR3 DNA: TGTGTCAGCAGCTTAGGGGCCGGACATTACACTGAAGCTTTCTTT.